This TCR beta chain was recovered during a study of blood T cell repertoires in COVID-19. The overall study: Donors in the United States, Italy and Spain gave samples during acute or convalescent COVID-19.

Original methodology: Scientists estimated how many nucleated cells there were by amplifying reference gene primers. Produced via immunoSEQ multiplex PCR; TCRdb's table is partial and in-frame only. V and J calls and clone size are as listed in that table; D and trimming were resolved from the DNA. Here the sample spans a few hundred thousand clones, around 83% being singletons. CDR3 length: 10 residues. CDR1 and CDR2 from the germline V gene are SGHTS and YDEGEE. Clinical history reported by participants formed the basis on which cohorts were assigned. Two consecutive negative NP/OP PCR tests, clearance, or resolved symptoms defined Cohort 3 recovery.

The chain uses TRBV5-8 and TRBJ1-2; D may be TRBD1 (6 bases). This sequence originates from a woman in her 50s who had recovered from COVID-19. The sample comprised PBMCs or T cells enriched from blood (not recorded which). CDR3 coding DNA: TGTTGGACAGTACCTTATGGCTACACCTTC. As protein: CWTVPYGYTF.